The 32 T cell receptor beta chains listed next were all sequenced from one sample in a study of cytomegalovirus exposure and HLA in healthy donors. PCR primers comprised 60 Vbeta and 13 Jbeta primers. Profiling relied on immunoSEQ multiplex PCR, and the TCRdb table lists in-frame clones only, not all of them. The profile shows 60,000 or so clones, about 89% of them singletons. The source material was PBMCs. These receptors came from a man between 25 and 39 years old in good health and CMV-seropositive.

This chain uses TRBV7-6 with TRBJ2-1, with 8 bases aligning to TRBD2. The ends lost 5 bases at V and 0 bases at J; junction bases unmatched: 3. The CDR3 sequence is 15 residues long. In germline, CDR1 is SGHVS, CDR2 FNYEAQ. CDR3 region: CASSQLAVSYNEQFF. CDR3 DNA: TGTGCCAGCAGCCAACTAGCGGTCTCCTACAATGAGCAGTTCTTC.

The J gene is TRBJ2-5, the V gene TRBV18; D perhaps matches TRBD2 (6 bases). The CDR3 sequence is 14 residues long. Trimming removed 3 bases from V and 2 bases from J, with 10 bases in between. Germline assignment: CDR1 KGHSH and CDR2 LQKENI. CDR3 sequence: CASSPDYTQETQYF. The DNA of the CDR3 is TGTGCCAGCTCACCGGACTACACTCAAGAGACCCAGTACTTC.

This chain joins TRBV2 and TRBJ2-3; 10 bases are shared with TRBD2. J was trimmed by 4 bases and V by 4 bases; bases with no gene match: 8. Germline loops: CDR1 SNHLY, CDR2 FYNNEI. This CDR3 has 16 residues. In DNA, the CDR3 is TGTGCCAGCAGTGGCGGCCTAGCGGGAGCGTCAGATACGCAGTATTTT. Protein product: CASSGGLAGASDTQYF.

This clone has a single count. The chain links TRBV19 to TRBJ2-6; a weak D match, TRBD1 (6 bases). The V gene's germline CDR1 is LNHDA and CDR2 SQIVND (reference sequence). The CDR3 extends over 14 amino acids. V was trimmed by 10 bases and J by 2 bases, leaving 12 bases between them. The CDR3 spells CATHTGTGANVLTF. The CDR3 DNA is TGTGCCACTCATACAGGGACTGGGGCCAACGTCCTGACTTTC. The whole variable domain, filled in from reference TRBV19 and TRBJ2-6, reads DGGITQSPKYLFRKEGQNVTLSCEQNLNHDAMYWYRQDPGQGLRLIYYSQIVNDFQKGDIAEGYSVSREKKESFPLTVTSAQKNPTAFYLCATHTGTGANVLTFGAGSRLTVL.

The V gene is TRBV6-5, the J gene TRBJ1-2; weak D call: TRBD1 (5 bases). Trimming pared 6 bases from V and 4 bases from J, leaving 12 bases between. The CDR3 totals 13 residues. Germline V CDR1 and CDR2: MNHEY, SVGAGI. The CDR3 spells CASRDTSGYGYTF. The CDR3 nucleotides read TGTGCCAGCAGGGACACCTCTGGCTATGGCTACACCTTC.

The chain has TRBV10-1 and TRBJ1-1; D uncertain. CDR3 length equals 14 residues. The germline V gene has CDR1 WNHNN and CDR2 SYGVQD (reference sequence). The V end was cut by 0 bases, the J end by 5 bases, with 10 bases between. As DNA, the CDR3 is TGCGCCAGCAGTGAGTCGGGCCTAAATACTGAAGCTTTCTTT. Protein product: CASSESGLNTEAFF.

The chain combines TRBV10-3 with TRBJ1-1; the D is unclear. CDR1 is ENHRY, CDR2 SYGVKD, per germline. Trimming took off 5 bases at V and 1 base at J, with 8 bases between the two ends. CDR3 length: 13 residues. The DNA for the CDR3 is TGTGCCATCAGTTCGGTTACGAACACTGAAGCTTTCTTT. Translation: CAISSVTNTEAFF.

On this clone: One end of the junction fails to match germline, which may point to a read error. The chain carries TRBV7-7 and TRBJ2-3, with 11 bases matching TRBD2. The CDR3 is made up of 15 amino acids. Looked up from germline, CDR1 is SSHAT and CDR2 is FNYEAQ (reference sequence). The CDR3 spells CASSLTSGTTDTQYF. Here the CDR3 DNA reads TGTGCTAGCAGCCTGACTAGCGGGACCACAGATACGCAGTATTTT.

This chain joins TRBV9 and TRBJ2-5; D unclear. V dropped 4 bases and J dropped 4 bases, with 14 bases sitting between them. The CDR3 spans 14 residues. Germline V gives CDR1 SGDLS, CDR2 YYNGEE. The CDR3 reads CASSFGPRVETQYF. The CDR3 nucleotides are TGTGCCAGCAGCTTCGGCCCCCGGGTAGAGACCCAGTACTTC.

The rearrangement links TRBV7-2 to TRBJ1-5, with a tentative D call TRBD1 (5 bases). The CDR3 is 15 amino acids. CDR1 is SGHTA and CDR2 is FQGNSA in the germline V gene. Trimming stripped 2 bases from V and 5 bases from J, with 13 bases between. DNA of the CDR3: TGTGCCAGCAGCTTATGGGGGGGTATGGATCAGCCCCAGCATTTT. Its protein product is CASSLWGGMDQPQHF.

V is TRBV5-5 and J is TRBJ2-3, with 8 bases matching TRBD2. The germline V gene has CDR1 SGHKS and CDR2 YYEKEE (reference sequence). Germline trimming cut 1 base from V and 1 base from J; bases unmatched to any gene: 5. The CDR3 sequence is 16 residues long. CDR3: CASSLFRREGTDTQYF. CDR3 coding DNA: TGTGCCAGCAGCTTGTTTCGGCGGGAGGGCACAGATACGCAGTATTTT.

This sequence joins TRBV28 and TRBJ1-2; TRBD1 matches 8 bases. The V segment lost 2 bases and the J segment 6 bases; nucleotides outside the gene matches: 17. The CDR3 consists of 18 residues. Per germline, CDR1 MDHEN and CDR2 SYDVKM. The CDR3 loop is CASSLVLGRGLIFHGYTF. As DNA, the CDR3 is TGTGCCAGCAGTTTAGTCTTGGGCAGGGGGCTCATTTTCCATGGCTACACCTTC.

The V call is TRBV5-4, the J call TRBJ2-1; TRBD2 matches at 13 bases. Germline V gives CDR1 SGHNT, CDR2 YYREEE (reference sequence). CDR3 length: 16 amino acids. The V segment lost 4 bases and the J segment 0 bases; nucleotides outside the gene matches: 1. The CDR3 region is CASSRTSGSSYNEQFF. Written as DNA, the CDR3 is TGTGCCAGCAGCCGGACTAGCGGGAGCTCCTACAATGAGCAGTTCTTC.

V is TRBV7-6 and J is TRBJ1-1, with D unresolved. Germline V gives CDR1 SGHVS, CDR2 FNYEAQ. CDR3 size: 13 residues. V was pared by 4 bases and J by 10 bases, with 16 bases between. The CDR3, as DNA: TGTGCCAGCAGCTCTTTCCGGGGTGAAGGAGCTTTCTTT. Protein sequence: CASSSFRGEGAFF.

For the CDR3, the DNA is TGTGCCAGCAGCGCGACTAGCGGGAGAGAGACCCAGTACTTC. Translating it yields CASSATSGRETQYF. The rearrangement links TRBV9 to TRBJ2-5; 12 bases are shared with TRBD2. Germline V CDR1 and CDR2: SGDLS, YYNGEE. The CDR3 has 14 amino acids. V dropped 3 bases and J dropped 4; count of bases not matched to a gene: 1.

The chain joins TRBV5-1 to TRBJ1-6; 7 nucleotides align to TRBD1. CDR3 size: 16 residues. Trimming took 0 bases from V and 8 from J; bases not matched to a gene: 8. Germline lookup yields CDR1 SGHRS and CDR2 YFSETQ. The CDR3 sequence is CASSLAIPGGDSPLHF. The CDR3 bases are TGCGCCAGCAGCTTGGCCATCCCAGGGGGAGATTCACCCCTCCACTTT.

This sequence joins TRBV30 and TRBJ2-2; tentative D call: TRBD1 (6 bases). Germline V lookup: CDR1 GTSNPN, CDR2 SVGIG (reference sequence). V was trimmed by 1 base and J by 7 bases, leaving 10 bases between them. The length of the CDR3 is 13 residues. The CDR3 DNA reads TGTGCCTGGAGTGAACAGGGTCTCGGGGAGCTGTTTTTT. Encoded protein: CAWSEQGLGELFF.

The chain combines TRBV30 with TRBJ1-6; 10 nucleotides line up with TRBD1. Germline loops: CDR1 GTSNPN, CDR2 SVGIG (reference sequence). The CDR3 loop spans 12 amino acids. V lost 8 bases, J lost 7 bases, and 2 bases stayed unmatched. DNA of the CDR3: TGTGCCGGGGGACAGGGGAATTCACCCCTCCACTTT. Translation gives CAGGQGNSPLHF.

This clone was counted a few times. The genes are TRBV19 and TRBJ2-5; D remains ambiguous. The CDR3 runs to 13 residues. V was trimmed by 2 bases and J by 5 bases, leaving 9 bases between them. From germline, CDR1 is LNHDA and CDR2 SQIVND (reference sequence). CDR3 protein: CASSISHQETQYF. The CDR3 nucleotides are TGTGCCAGTAGTATATCCCATCAGGAGACCCAGTACTTC.

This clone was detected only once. The CDR3 DNA reads as TGTGCCAGCAGCTCAATAGCGGGAGGGGGTGACAATGAGCAGTTCTTC. Its protein product is CASSSIAGGGDNEQFF. This chain joins TRBV7-3 and TRBJ2-1, with TRBD2 matching over 11 bases. The junction had 7 bases not matched to a gene; V was cut back by 4 bases and J by 5 bases. Germline CDR1 is SGHTA and CDR2 is FQGTGA. This CDR3 is built from 16 residues.

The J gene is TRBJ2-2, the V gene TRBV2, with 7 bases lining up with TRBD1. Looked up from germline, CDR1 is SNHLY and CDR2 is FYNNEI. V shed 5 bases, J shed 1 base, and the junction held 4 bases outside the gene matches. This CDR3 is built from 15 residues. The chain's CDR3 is CASSPDRENTGELFF. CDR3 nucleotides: TGTGCCAGCAGTCCCGACAGGGAGAACACCGGGGAGCTGTTTTTT.

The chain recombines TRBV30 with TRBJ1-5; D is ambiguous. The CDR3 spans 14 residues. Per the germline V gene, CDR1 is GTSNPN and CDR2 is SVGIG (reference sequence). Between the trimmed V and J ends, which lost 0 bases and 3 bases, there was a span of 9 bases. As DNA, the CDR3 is TGTGCCTGGAGTGTAGTGAGCGTCAATCAGCCCCAGCATTTT. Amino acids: CAWSVVSVNQPQHF.

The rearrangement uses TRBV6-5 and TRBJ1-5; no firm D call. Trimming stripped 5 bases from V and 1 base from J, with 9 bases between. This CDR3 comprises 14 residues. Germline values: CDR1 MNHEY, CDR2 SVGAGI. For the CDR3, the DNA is TGTGCCAGCAGTGGCGGATCCAGCAATCAGCCCCAGCATTTT. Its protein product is CASSGGSSNQPQHF.

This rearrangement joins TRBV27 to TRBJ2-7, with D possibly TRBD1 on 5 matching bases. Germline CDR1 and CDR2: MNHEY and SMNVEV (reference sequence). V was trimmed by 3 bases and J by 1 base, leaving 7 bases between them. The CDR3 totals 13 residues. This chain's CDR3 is CASSLGQSYEQYF. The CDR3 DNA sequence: TGTGCCAGCAGTTTGGGGCAATCCTACGAGCAGTACTTC.

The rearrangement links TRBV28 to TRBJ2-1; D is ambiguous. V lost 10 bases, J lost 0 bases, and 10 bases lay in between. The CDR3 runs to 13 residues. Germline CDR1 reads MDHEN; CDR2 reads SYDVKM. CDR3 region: CATLSSSYNEQFF. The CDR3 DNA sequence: TGTGCCACCCTCTCGAGCTCCTACAATGAGCAGTTCTTC.

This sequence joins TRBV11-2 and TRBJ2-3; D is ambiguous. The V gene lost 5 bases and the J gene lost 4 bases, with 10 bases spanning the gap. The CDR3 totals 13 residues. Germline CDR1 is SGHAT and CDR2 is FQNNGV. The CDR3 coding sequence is TGTGCCAGCAGCCCCTCGGGTGCAGATACGCAGTATTTT. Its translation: CASSPSGADTQYF.

This CDR3 is CASSWTGNEQFF. For the CDR3, the DNA is TGTGCCAGCAGCTGGACAGGGAATGAGCAGTTCTTC. J is TRBJ2-1 and V is TRBV5-6; TRBD1 matches at 8 bases. Germline lookup yields CDR1 SGHDT and CDR2 YYEEEE. The V segment lost 3 bases and the J segment 7 bases; nucleotides outside the gene matches: 0. CDR3 length: 12 residues.

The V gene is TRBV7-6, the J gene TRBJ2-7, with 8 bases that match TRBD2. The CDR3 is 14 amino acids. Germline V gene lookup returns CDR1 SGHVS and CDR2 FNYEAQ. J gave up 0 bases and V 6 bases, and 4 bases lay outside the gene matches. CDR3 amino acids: CASSRGGSSYEQYF. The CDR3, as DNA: TGTGCCAGCAGTCGGGGGGGGAGCTCCTACGAGCAGTACTTC.

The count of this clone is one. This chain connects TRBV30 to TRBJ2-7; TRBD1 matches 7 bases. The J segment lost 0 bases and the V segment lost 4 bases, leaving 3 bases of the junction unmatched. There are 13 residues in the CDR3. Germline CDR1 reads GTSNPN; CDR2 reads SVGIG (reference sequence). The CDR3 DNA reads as TGTGCCTGGAACAGGGGCCCCTCCTACGAGCAGTACTTC. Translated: CAWNRGPSYEQYF.

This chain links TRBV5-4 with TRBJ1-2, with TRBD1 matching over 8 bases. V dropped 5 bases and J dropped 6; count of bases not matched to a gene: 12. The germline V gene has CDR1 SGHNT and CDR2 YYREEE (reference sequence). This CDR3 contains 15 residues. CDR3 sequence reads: CASRITGGPEHGYTF. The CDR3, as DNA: TGTGCCAGCAGGATAACAGGGGGTCCGGAGCATGGCTACACCTTC.

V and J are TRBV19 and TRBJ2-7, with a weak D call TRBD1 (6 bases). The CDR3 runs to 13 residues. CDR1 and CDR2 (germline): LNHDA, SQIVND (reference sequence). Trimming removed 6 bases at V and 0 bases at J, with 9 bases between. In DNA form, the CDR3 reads TGTGCCAGTAGCGGACAGTTCTCCTACGAGCAGTACTTC. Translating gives CASSGQFSYEQYF.

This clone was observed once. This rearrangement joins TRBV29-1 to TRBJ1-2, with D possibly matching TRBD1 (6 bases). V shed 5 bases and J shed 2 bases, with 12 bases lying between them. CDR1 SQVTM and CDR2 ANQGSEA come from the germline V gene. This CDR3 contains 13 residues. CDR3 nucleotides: TGCAGCGTTCCGTTTCAGGGGAACTATGGCTACACCTTC. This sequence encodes CSVPFQGNYGYTF.